This is a list of T cell receptor beta chains from one sample in a study of T-cell reconstitution after alpha-beta-depleted transplantation in children. TCRdb re-called the PCR reads with MiXCR, one entry per CDR3 protein. In the table there are under 250,000 distinct CDR3 sequences, 6.6% of which are singletons. Specimen: PBMCs, collected before TCRalphabeta/CD19-depleted stem cell transplant. Receptors originate from a boy aged 2 to 10 with acute lymphoblastic leukemia, due to receive a stem cell transplant. The conserved cysteine and the conserved F or W are not part of the CDR3 here.

TRBJ2-5 | TRBV28 | ASSPLTSGGWDQY
TRBJ1-2 | TRBV4-1 | ASSHVGLNYGYT
TRBJ2-7 | TRBV20-1 | CAPSSKRGASYEQY
TRBJ2-3 | TRBV10-2 | ASSPPPADTQY
TRBJ2-5 | TRBV4-2 | ASSPGLHDVTQY
TRBJ2-6 | TRBV28 | ASNLGGSGANVLT
TRBJ1-4 | TRBV20-1 | SASSPGQEEKLF
TRBJ1-5 | TRBV27 | ATPTGTGVQPQH
TRBJ2-3 | TRBV20-1 | SAARNTDTQY
TRBJ2-1 | TRBV4-3 | ASSQTSRTRGHEQF
TRBJ2-6 | TRBV7-2 | ASSLLSPLGRGANVLT
TRBJ2-7 | TRBV6-5 | ASSYTDRQYEQY
TRBJ2-2 | TRBV10-2 | ASSVAGGNTGELF
TRBJ2-1 | TRBV29-1 | SVDMERGMDEQF
TRBJ2-1 | TRBV5-1 | ASSLIGELYNEQF
TRBJ1-6 | TRBV7-9 | ASSPMGQADSPLH
TRBJ1-2 | TRBV7-9 | ASSTGTTGYGYT
TRBJ2-5 | TRBV28 | ASSRDRGRETQY
TRBJ1-1 | TRBV7-3 | ASSSQGMNTEAF
TRBJ2-1 | TRBV6-5 | ASSPGRAVYNEQF
TRBJ1-1 | TRBV18 | ASSPQEDTEAF
TRBJ2-3 | TRBV5-8 | ASTSRAPTQY
TRBJ1-2 | TRBV6-5 | ASSYRVIGYGYT